This note documents a single T cell receptor (beta chain) sequence. Its antigen is unidentified. This specimen belongs to a study of shared clonotypes between healthy human individuals. Study in general: CD4 naive cells filled three plates per donor, CD4 memory three, CD8 naive two and CD8 memory one. Study outcomes and limitations: The rarefaction results pointed to incomplete sorted-subset sequencing despite large depth. All-four-donor shared clonotypes had higher generation probabilities than non-shared clonotypes did. What naive subsets generally showed was a larger estimated richness than memory subsets showed.

Profiled with immunoSEQ multiplex PCR; TCRdb holds only in-frame clones, not every one. The table includes millions of clones, 85% to 95% detected once. Per germline, CDR1 KGHSH and CDR2 LQKENI. V gave up 3 bases and J gave up 2 bases; unmatched junction bases: 18. This CDR3 region has 19 residues. Sequencing was done on a sample of naive CD4+ T cells sorted from blood. Stated subset: CD45RA+ positively selected. The clonotype originates from a man younger than 30 in good health. The chain employs TRBV18 and TRBJ1-1; 7 bases align to TRBD1. The CDR3 reads CASSPGYAGGMVTNTEAFF. The CDR3, as DNA: TGTGCCAGCTCACCTGGGTACGCAGGGGGGATGGTCACAAACACTGAAGCTTTCTTT.